This TCR beta chain emerged from a study of blood T cell repertoires in COVID-19. The wider study: Samples taken during acute and convalescent COVID-19 were collected in the United States, Italy and Spain. PBMCs, B-cell-depleted T cells, or T cells were the source of the cDNA or gDNA that made up the material.

Only in-frame clones appear in the TCRdb table, and some are missing; sequencing was by immunoSEQ multiplex PCR. The sample records roughly 400,000 clones, about nine tenths being singletons. CDR3 length: 11 amino acids. The germline V gene has CDR1 LNHDA and CDR2 SQIVND (reference sequence). V lost 8 bases and J lost 8, with 7 bases in between. Participants were aged roughly 18 to 90 years, lived in some 23 US areas, and enrolled virtually. Participant-given clinical history determined each cohort assignment. This clonotype was sampled from a man younger than 35 who had recovered from COVID-19. V usage is TRBV19 and J usage is TRBJ1-6, with a possible D match to TRBD1 (5 bases). Sequencing input: PBMCs or T cells enriched from blood (not recorded which). The chain's CDR3 is CASGRDSPLHF. CDR3 DNA sequence: TGTGCCAGTGGCAGGGATTCACCCCTCCACTTT.